This note documents a single T cell receptor (beta chain) sequence. Its antigen is still unknown. Germline V gives CDR1 SGHRS, CDR2 YFSETQ. CDR3 length: 12 amino acids. The V and J ends lost 1 base and 15 bases, in that order; junction bases with no gene match: 5. This sample was included in a study of shared clonotypes between healthy human individuals. Study-level results: The sampled material consisted only of blood, and tissue repertoires are likely to differ. Measured sharing among donors was expected to vary with sequencing depth.

Deep was the level used in running the assay. Several immunoSEQ plates held equal portions of the genomic DNA taken from each subset. TCRdb's copy holds only in-frame clones and misses some; the assay was immunoSEQ multiplex PCR. This repertoire shows roughly 2,500,000 clones, approximately 94% found once; its top ten account for 0.36%. Sequenced input: naive CD4+ T cells from PBMCs. Subset noted: CD45RA+ positively selected. This clonotype was sampled from a man younger than 35 in good health. Some clones in this sample may be carry-over from other donors' samples. The gene calls are TRBV5-1 and TRBJ2-1; TRBD1 agrees at 9 bases. This chain's CDR3 is CASSLQGQGAFF. CDR3 DNA sequence: TGCGCCAGCAGCTTGCAGGGACAGGGTGCGTTCTTC.